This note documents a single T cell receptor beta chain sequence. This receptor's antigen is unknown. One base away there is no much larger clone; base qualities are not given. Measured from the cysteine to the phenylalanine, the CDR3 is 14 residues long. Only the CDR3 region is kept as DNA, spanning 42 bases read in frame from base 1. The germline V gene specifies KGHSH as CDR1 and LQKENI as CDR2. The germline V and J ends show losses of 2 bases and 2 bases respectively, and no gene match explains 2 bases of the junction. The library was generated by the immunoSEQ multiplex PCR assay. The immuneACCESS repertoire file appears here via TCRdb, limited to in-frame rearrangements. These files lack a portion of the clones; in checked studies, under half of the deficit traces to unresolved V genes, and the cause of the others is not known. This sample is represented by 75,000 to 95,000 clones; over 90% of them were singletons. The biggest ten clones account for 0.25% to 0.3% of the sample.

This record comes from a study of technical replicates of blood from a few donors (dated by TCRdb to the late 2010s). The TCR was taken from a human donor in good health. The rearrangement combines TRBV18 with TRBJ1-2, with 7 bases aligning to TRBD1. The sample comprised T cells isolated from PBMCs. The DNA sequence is TGTGCCAGCTCACCAGGGACAGCGAACTATGGCTACACCTTC. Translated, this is CASSPGTANYGYTF. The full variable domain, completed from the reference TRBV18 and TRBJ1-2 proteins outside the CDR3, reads NAGVMQNPRHLVRRRGQEARLRCSPMKGHSHVYWYRQLPEEGLKFMVYLQKENIIDESGMPKERFSAEFPKEGPSILRIQQVVRGDSAAYFCASSPGTANYGYTFGSGTRLTVV.